This T cell receptor beta chain was captured by sequencing in a study of T cell changes during pregnancy in multiple sclerosis. This CDR3 is 17 amino acids long. V was shortened by 3 bases and J by 3 bases, with 23 bases between the two germline ends. CDR1 and CDR2 (germline): SQVTM, ANQGSEA. Repertoires were generated with immunoSEQ multiplex PCR, while TCRdb's copy carries only in-frame clones and drops some. The sample includes some 50,000 clones, just under 95% of them seen just once. The receptor's source is a female donor with multiple sclerosis, enrolled in a pregnancy study. The sample consisted of CD8+ T cells from peripheral blood mononuclear cells, taken in the first trimester of pregnancy. This chain uses TRBV29-1 with TRBJ1-2; TRBD1 might be the D (6 bases). This chain's CDR3 is CSVEGGQGAFSDYGYTF. In nucleotides, the CDR3 is TGCAGCGTTGAGGGGGGGCAGGGTGCGTTTTCAGACTATGGCTACACCTTC.